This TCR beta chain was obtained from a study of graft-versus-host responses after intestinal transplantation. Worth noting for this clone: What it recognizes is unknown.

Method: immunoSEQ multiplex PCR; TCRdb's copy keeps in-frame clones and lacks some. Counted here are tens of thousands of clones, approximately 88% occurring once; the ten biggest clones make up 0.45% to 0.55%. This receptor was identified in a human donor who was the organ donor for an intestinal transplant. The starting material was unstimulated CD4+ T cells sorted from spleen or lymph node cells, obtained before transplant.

This chain's CDR3 is CASSLSDRDTEAFF. The CDR3 nucleotides are TGTGCCAGCAGCTTGTCCGACAGGGACACTGAAGCTTTCTTT. The chain uses TRBV5-4 and TRBJ1-1; 7 positions agree with TRBD1. Germline-derived CDR1 and CDR2 are SGHNT and YYREEE (reference sequence). The V gene end was trimmed by 1 base and the J gene end by 3 bases; junction bases not matched to a gene: 3. This CDR3 region has 14 residues.